The source of this TCR beta chain is a study of T cell repertoires in cytomegalovirus infection. A word on this clonotype: Its antigen is unidentified.

TCRdb recomputed calls from the reads with MiXCR, one row per CDR3 protein. Among about 220,000 distinct CDR3 sequences, roughly two fifths were seen once, and the ten largest hold around 60%. Germline assignment: CDR1 SGHVS and CDR2 FNYEAQ. V lost 5 bases and J 4 bases, leaving 9 bases between the germline ends. The CDR3 runs 13 residues. The source is a human donor in good health (CMV status not recorded). Some clones in this sample may be carry-over from other donors' samples. The chain combines TRBV7-6 with TRBJ1-5, with D possibly being TRBD1 (5 bases). The source was CD8+ T cells from cultured PBMCs, collected from culture after CMV antigen stimulation. CDR3 DNA: TGTGCCAGCAGCCCAGGGAATAATCAGCCCCAGCATTTT. It is translated as CASSPGNNQPQHF.